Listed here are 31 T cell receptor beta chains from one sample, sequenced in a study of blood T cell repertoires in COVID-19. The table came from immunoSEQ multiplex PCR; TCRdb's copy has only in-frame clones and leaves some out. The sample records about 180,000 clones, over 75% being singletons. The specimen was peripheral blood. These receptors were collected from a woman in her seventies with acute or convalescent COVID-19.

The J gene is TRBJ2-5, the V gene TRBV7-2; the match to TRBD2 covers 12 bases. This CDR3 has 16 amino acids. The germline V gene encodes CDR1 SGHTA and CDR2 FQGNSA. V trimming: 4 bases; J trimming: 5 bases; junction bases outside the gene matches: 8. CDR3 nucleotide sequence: TGTGCCAGCAGCTCTGAGACTAGCGGGAGTCTTGAGACCCAGTACTTC. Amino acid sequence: CASSSETSGSLETQYF.

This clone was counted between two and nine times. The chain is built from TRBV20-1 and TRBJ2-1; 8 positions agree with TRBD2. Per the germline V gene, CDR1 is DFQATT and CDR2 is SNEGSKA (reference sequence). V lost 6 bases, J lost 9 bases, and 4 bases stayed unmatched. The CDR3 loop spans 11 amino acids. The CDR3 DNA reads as TGCAGTGCCGGGGGGGAGATTGAGCAGTTCTTC. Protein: CSAGGEIEQFF.

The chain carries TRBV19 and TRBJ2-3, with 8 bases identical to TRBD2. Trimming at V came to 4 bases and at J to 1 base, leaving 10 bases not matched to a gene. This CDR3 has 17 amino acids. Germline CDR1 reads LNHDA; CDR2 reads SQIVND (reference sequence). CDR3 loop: CASSTSGRRDGTDTQYF. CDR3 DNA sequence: TGTGCCAGTAGTACAAGCGGGAGAAGGGACGGCACAGATACGCAGTATTTT.

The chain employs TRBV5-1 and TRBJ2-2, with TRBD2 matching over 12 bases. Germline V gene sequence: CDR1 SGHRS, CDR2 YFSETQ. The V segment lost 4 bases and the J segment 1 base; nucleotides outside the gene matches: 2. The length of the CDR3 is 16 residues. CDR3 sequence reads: CASSGGLAGNTGELFF. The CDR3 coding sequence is TGCGCCAGCAGCGGGGGACTAGCGGGGAACACCGGGGAGCTGTTTTTT.

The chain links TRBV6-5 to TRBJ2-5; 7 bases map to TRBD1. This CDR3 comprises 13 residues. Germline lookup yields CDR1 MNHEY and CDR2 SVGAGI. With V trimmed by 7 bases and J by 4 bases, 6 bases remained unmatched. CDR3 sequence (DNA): TGTGCCAGCAAGACAGGGTCGGGAGAGACCCAGTACTTC. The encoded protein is CASKTGSGETQYF.

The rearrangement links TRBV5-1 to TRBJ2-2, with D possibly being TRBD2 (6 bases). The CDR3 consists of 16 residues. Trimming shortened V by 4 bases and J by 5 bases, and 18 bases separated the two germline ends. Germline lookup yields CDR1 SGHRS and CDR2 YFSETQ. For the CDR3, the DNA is TGCGCCAGCAGCAGCGGGTTTACGGGATTGACCGGGGAGCTGTTTTTT. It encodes CASSSGFTGLTGELFF.

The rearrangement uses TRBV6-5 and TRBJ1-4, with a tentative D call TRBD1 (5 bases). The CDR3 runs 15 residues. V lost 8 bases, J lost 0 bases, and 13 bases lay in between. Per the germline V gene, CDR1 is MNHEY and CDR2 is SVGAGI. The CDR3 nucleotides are TGTGCCAGCGGGCACACAGGAGCAACTAATGAAAAACTGTTTTTT. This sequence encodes CASGHTGATNEKLFF.

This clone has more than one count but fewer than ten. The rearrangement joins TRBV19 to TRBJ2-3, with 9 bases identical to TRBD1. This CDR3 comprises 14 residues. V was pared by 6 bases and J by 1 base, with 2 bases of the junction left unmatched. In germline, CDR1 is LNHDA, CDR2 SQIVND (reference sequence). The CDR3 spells CASSNRGRTDTQYF. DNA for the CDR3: TGTGCCAGTAGCAACAGGGGGCGCACAGATACGCAGTATTTT.

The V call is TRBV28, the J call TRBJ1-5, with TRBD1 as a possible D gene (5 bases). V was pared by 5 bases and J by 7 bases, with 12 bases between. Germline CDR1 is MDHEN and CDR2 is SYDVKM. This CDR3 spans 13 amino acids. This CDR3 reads CASSIRGNQPQHF. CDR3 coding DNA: TGTGCCAGCAGTATTCGGGGGAACCAGCCCCAGCATTTT.

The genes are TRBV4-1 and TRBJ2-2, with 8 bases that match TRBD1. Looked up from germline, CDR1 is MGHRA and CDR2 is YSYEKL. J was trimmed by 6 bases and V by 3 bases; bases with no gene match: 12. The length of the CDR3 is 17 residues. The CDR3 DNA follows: TGCGCCAGCAGCCACCCAACAGGGGGAACGGACGCCGGGGAGCTGTTTTTT. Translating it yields CASSHPTGGTDAGELFF.

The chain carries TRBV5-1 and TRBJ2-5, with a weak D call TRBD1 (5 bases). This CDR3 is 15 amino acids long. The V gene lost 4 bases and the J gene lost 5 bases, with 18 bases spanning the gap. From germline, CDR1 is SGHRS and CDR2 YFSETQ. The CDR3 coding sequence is TGCGCCAGCAGCCCAGAACAGGCCTACACGGAGACCCAGTACTTC. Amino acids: CASSPEQAYTETQYF. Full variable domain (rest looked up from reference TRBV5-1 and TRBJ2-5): KAGVTQTPRYLIKTRGQQVTLSCSPISGHRSVSWYQQTPGQGLQFLFEYFSETQRNKGNFPGRFSGRQFSNSRSEMNVSTLELGDSALYLCASSPEQAYTETQYFGPGTRLLVL.

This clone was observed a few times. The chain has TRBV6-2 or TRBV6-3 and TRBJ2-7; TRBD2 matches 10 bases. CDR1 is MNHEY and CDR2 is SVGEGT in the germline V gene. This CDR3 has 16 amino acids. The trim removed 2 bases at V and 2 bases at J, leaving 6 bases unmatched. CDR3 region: CASSYRTSGSTYEQYF. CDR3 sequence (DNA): TGTGCCAGCAGTTACCGGACTAGCGGATCTACCTACGAGCAGTACTTC.

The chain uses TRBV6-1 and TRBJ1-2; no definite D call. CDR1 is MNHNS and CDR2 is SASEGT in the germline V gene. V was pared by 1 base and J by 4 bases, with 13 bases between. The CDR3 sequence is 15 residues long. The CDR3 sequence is CASSEGALLGYGYTF. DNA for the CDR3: TGTGCCAGCAGTGAAGGGGCGTTACTGGGCTATGGCTACACCTTC.

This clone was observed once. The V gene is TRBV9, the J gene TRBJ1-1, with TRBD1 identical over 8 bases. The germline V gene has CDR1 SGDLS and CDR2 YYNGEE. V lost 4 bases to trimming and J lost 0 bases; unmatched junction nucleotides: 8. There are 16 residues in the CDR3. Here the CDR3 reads CASSLRAGGVNTEAFF. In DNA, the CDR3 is TGTGCCAGCAGCCTACGGGCAGGGGGCGTGAACACTGAAGCTTTCTTT. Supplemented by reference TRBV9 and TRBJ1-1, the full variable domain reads DSGVTQTPKHLITATGQRVTLRCSPRSGDLSVYWYQQSLDQGLQFLIQYYNGEERAKGNILERFSAQQFPDLHSELNLSSLELGDSALYFCASSLRAGGVNTEAFFGQGTRLTVV.

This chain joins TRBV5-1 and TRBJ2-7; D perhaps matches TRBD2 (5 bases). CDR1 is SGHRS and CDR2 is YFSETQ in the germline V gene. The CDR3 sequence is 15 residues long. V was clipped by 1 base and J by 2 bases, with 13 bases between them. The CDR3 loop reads CASSLSADVTYEQYF. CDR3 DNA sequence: TGCGCCAGCAGCTTGTCAGCGGATGTAACCTACGAGCAGTACTTC.

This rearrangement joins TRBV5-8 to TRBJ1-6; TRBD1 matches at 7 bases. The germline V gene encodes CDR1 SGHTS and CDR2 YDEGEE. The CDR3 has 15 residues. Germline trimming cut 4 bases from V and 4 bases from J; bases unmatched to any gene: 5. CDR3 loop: CASSPGTAYNSPLHF. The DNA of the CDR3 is TGTGCCAGCAGCCCGGGGACAGCTTATAATTCACCCCTCCACTTT.

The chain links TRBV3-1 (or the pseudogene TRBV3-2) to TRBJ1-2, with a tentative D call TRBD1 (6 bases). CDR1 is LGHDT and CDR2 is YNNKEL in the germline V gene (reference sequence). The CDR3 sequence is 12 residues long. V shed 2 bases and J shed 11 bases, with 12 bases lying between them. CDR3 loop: CASSQLRGGYTF. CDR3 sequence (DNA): TGTGCCAGCAGCCAACTCAGGGGAGGGTACACCTTC.

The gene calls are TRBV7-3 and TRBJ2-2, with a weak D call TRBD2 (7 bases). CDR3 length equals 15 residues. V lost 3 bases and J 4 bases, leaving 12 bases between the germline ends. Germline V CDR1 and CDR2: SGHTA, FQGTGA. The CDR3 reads CASSLTGGGTGELFF. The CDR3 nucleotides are TGTGCCAGCAGCTTGACAGGCGGGGGCACCGGGGAGCTGTTTTTT.

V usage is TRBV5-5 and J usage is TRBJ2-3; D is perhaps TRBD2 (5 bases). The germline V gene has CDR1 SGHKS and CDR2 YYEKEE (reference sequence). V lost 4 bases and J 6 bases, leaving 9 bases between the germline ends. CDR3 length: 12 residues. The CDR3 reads CASSGVADTQYF. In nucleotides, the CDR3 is TGTGCCAGCAGCGGAGTAGCGGATACGCAGTATTTT.

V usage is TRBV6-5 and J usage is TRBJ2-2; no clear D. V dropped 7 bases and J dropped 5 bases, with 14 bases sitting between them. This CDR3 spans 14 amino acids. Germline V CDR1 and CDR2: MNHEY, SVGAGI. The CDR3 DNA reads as TGTGCCAGCACCGAGATGCAGGCGACCGGGGAGCTGTTTTTT. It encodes CASTEMQATGELFF.

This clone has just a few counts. The chain's CDR3 is CASSQPGTVKEQFF. Here the CDR3 DNA reads TGTGCCAGCAGCCAACCCGGGACAGTGAAGGAGCAGTTCTTC. The V gene is TRBV6-6, the J gene TRBJ2-1; TRBD1 aligns across 7 bases. The V and J ends lost 6 bases and 10 bases, in that order; junction bases with no gene match: 12. CDR3 length: 14 residues. Germline loops: CDR1 MNHNY, CDR2 SVGAGI (reference sequence).

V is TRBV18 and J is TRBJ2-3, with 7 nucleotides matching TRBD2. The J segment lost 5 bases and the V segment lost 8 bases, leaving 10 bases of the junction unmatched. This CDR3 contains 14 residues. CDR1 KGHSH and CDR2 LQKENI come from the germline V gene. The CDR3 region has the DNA TGTGCCAGCCGGGACTATCTCGAAGGAGATACGCAGTATTTT. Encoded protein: CASRDYLEGDTQYF. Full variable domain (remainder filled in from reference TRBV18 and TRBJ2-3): NAGVMQNPRHLVRRRGQEARLRCSPMKGHSHVYWYRQLPEEGLKFMVYLQKENIIDESGMPKERFSAEFPKEGPSILRIQQVVRGDSAAYFCASRDYLEGDTQYFGPGTRLTVL.

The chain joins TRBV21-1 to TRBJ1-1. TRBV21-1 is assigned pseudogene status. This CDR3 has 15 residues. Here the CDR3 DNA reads TGTGCCAGCGACCGCGGGGGGTTGAAGAACACTGAAGCTTTCTTT. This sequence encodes CASDRGGLKNTEAFF.

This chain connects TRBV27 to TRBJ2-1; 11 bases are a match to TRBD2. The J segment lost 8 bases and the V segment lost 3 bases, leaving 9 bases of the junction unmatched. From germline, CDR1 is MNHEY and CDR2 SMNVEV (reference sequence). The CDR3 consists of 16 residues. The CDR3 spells CASSFTSGSPVDEQFF. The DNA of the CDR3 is TGTGCCAGCAGTTTTACTAGCGGGAGTCCGGTGGATGAGCAGTTCTTC.

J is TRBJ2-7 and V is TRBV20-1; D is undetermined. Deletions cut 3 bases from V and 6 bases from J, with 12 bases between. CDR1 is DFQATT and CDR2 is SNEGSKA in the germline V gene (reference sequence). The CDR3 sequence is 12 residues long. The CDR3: CSASRSKIEQYF. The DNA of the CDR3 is TGCAGTGCTAGTAGGAGCAAAATCGAGCAGTACTTC.

The CDR3 loop is CASSLVQGFDTEAFF. The CDR3 DNA follows: TGTGCCAGCAGCTTAGTTCAGGGGTTTGACACTGAAGCTTTCTTT. J is TRBJ1-1 and V is TRBV7-8, with D possibly TRBD1 on 6 matching bases. V shed 1 base and J shed 3 bases, with 12 bases lying between them. This CDR3 contains 15 residues. The germline gives CDR1 SGHVS, CDR2 FQNEAQ.

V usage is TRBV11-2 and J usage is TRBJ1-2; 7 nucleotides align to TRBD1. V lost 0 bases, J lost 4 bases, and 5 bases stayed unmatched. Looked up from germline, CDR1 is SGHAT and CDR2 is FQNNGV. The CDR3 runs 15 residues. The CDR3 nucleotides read TGTGCCAGCAGCTTAGATCCGGCAGGGGGCTATGGCTACACCTTC. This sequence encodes CASSLDPAGGYGYTF.

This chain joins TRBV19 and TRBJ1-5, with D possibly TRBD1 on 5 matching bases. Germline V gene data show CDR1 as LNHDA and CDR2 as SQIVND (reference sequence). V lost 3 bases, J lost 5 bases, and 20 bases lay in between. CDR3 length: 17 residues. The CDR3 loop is CASSIDSGGQSYQPQHF. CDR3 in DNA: TGTGCCAGTAGTATCGATTCGGGTGGACAATCGTATCAGCCCCAGCATTTT.

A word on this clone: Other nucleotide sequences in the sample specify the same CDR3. The CDR3 loop reads CASSSLAGGLDTQYF. In nucleotides, the CDR3 is TGTGCCAGCAGCTCCTTAGCGGGAGGACTTGATACGCAGTATTTT. This rearrangement joins TRBV7-3 to TRBJ2-3; 10 nucleotides line up with TRBD2. V lost 4 bases, J lost 6 bases, and 7 bases stayed unmatched. The CDR3 runs to 15 residues. In germline, CDR1 is SGHTA, CDR2 FQGTGA.

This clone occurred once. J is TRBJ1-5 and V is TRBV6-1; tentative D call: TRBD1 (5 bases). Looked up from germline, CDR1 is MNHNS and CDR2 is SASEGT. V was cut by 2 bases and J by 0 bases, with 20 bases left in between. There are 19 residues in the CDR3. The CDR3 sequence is CASSENRRGRSYSNQPQHF. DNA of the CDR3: TGTGCCAGCAGTGAAAACAGGCGCGGCAGGAGTTATAGCAATCAGCCCCAGCATTTT.

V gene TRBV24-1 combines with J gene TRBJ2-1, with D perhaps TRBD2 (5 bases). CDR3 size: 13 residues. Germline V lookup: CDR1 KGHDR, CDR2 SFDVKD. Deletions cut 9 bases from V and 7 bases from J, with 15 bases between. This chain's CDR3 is CATSTSTGNEQFF. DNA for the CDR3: TGTGCCACCTCGACTTCTACGGGGAATGAGCAGTTCTTC.